These 14 T cell receptor beta chains came from one sample sequenced in a study of blood T cells in healthy people across ages. A J-beta primer mix and a sample-barcoded 5' primer were used in a second PCR of about 7 to 12 cycles. MiXCR, applied by TCRdb to the 5' RACE reads, yields one record per CDR3 protein. This table holds about 940,000 distinct CDR3 sequences, roughly 48% found once. The sample comprised blood. Receptor source: a man aged 30 to 45 in good health.

V usage is TRBV12-3 or TRBV12-4 and J usage is TRBJ2-2, with TRBD2 as a possible D gene (6 bases). The CDR3 is 13 residues long. Trimming cost V 5 bases and J 6 bases, with 10 bases left between them. The CDR3 sequence: CASSVAGPGELFF. The CDR3 coding sequence is TGTGCCAGCAGTGTTGCGGGGCCCGGGGAGCTGTTTTTT.

This clonotype was detected only once. The CDR3 nucleotides are TGCAGTGCTAGGGACCGGGGGGCTCGTAGCAATCAGCCCCAGCATTTT. Its protein product is CSARDRGARSNQPQHF. This chain connects TRBV20-1 to TRBJ1-5; D is possibly TRBD1 (6 bases). Germline CDR1 and CDR2: DFQATT and SNEGSKA (reference sequence). V lost 3 bases and J 0 bases, leaving 15 bases between the germline ends. This CDR3 has 16 amino acids.

The table lists this clonotype with a few counts. As DNA, the CDR3 is TGCGCCAGCAGCGCCAGGGGTAATACGCAGTATTTT. Its protein product is CASSARGNTQYF. This chain connects TRBV5-1 to TRBJ2-3; D is perhaps TRBD1 (6 bases). V was clipped by 4 bases and J by 7 bases, with 10 bases between them. CDR1 is SGHRS and CDR2 is YFSETQ in the germline V gene. The CDR3 runs 12 residues.

This clonotype was observed a few times. J is TRBJ2-3 and V is TRBV5-1; weak D call: TRBD2 (5 bases). The CDR3 loop spans 14 amino acids. Germline V gene sequence: CDR1 SGHRS, CDR2 YFSETQ. V was cut by 2 bases and J by 0 bases, with 7 bases left in between. The CDR3 reads CASSFERSTDTQYF. DNA for the CDR3: TGCGCCAGCAGCTTCGAGCGGAGCACAGATACGCAGTATTTT.

In this sample, this clonotype turned up a few times. A read error may be the cause here, since a much bigger clone is one base away. The V and J genes are TRBV7-3 and TRBJ1-2; 7 bases are shared with TRBD1. V lost 6 bases to trimming and J lost 6 bases; unmatched junction nucleotides: 7. This CDR3 has 13 amino acids. Germline V gene data show CDR1 as SGHTA and CDR2 as FQGTGA. This CDR3 reads CASSKRQGDGYTF. The CDR3 bases are TGTGCCAGCAGTAAGCGACAGGGAGATGGCTACACCTTC.

J is TRBJ2-1 and V is TRBV11-3; D remains ambiguous. The V end lost 6 bases, the J end lost 3 bases, and 12 bases lay between the germline ends. The CDR3 runs 14 residues. Germline V gene sequence: CDR1 SGHNT, CDR2 YENEEA. CDR3 loop: CASRMGRGYNEQFF. The CDR3, as DNA: TGTGCCAGCAGAATGGGCCGCGGCTACAATGAGCAGTTCTTC.

This chain links TRBV28 with TRBJ2-1; a weak D match, TRBD1 (5 bases). Germline V gene lookup returns CDR1 MDHEN and CDR2 SYDVKM. The length of the CDR3 is 14 residues. V was pared by 4 bases and J by 0 bases, with 7 bases between. In DNA, the CDR3 is TGTGCCAGCAGTTACAGGAGCTCCTACAATGAGCAGTTCTTC. Translation: CASSYRSSYNEQFF.

The chain joins TRBV7-3 to TRBJ2-1, with D perhaps TRBD2 (5 bases). The CDR3 length is 14 residues. The ends were cut back, 2 bases at V and 7 bases at J, with 12 bases in the middle. Germline V gene lookup returns CDR1 SGHTA and CDR2 FQGTGA. For the CDR3, the DNA is TGTGCCAGCAGCTTAGGAGGATGGCAGAATGAGCAGTTCTTC. Amino acid sequence: CASSLGGWQNEQFF.

A few counts support this clonotype. The chain uses TRBV4-1 and TRBJ1-4; D gene uncertain. The length of the CDR3 is 12 residues. V dropped 6 bases and J dropped 12 bases, with 14 bases sitting between them. Germline V lookup: CDR1 MGHRA, CDR2 YSYEKL. CDR3: CASSEADLELFF. DNA of the CDR3: TGCGCCAGCAGTGAGGCAGATTTAGAACTGTTTTTT.

The chain joins TRBV29-1 to TRBJ2-7; perhaps D is TRBD1 or TRBD2 (6 bases each). The V gene's germline CDR1 is SQVTM and CDR2 ANQGSEA. The CDR3 has 16 residues. V lost 5 bases, J lost 0 bases, and 20 bases lay in between. Written as DNA, the CDR3 is TGCAGCGTTTCCCTAAGGGGGACTCCGGGCTCCTACGAGCAGTACTTC. It is translated as CSVSLRGTPGSYEQYF.

Many counts were recorded for this clonotype. The CDR3 sequence: CASTLTGSTVGYGYTF. The CDR3 DNA is TGTGCCAGCACTTTGACAGGGTCTACGGTTGGCTATGGCTACACCTTC. The chain has TRBV6-1 and TRBJ1-2; TRBD1 agrees at 7 bases. The junction had 15 bases not matched to a gene; V was cut back by 7 bases and J by 4 bases. Germline V gene lookup returns CDR1 MNHNS and CDR2 SASEGT. The CDR3 runs 16 residues.

V gene TRBV9 combines with J gene TRBJ1-5; 7 bases are a match to TRBD1. With V trimmed by 2 bases and J by 7 bases, 6 bases remained unmatched. Germline CDR1 and CDR2: SGDLS and YYNGEE. The CDR3 has 14 residues. CDR3: CASSVQGGVQPQHF. In DNA, the CDR3 is TGTGCCAGCAGCGTCCAGGGGGGTGTACAGCCCCAGCATTTT.

J is TRBJ2-7 and V is TRBV4-1; the D gene is possibly TRBD2 (5 bases). Germline V gene data show CDR1 as MGHRA and CDR2 as YSYEKL. CDR3 size: 15 residues. Trimming stripped 1 base from V and 4 bases from J, with 14 bases between. The CDR3 DNA follows: TGCGCCAGCAGCCAAGGTAGCCACGGGGAGTACGAGCAGTACTTC. It codes for CASSQGSHGEYEQYF.

V is TRBV12-3 or TRBV12-4 and J is TRBJ1-1; D unresolved. This CDR3 comprises 11 residues. The V end lost 3 bases, the J end lost 9 bases, and 8 bases lay between the germline ends. The CDR3 nucleotides are TGTGCCAGCAGTTTTGGGAGAAAAGCTTTCTTT. Translating gives CASSFGRKAFF.